This T cell receptor beta chain was identified during a study of early T cells in non-severe SARS-CoV-2 infection. Study-wide context: Sequencing was performed on bulk RNA from unsorted whole blood, leaving chains unpaired.

Tagging with unique molecular identifiers was applied to individual cDNA molecules. TCRdb recomputed calls from the 5' RACE reads with MiXCR, one row per CDR3 protein. Of 35,000 to 45,000 distinct CDR3 sequences in the sample, 12% were seen once. Study-wide points: Sequences matched to VDJdb favored anti-spike CD8 responses, while private and CD4 specificities were missed.

Trimming stripped 5 bases from V and 2 bases from J, with 8 bases between. The CDR3 runs 13 residues. Germline loops: CDR1 SGHVS, CDR2 FQNEAQ. This clonotype has a count of ten or more. Its antigen is undetermined. The TCR sequence derives from an adult who was a healthcare worker with PCR-confirmed SARS-CoV-2 infection or an uninfected control (not recorded which). Material: whole blood. This chain connects TRBV7-8 to TRBJ2-3; a weak D match, TRBD1 (6 bases). CDR3 loop: CASSTGHTDTQYF. CDR3 DNA sequence: TGTGCCAGCAGCACGGGACACACAGATACGCAGTATTTT.